Sequencing of this T cell receptor beta chain was carried out in a study of T cells after posttransplantation cyclophosphamide. Cyclophosphamide on days +3 and +4 followed busulfan-fludarabine conditioning and a marrow graft. In germline, CDR1 is SGHVS, CDR2 FNYEAQ. CDR3 length: 13 residues. V was trimmed by 1 base and J by 12 bases, leaving 12 bases between them. The data were produced by immunoSEQ multiplex PCR, yet TCRdb's version contains in-frame clones alone and is incomplete. This sample has some 15,000 clones, each found more than once. This clone came up many times. Its antigen is unknown. Whole-study findings and limits: TRB clonality was highly associated with recipient CMV seropositivity and reactivation. Donor CD8+ memory clones often dominated recipient blood repertoires at later times. Blood and skin or GI T cell repertoires showed limited TRB overlap.

The V call is TRBV7-6, the J call TRBJ1-4; D not resolved. The starting material was PBMCs, obtained after allogeneic stem cell transplant with posttransplant cyclophosphamide. The TCR originated in a female patient aged 40-50 years who received an allogeneic stem cell transplant from an unrelated donor, was CMV-positive, and had acute GVHD only. Part of the T cells may come from the graft donor. CDR3 nucleotide sequence: TGTGCCAGCAGCTTAGTGGAGGGCCGGGAACTGTTTTTT. Encoded protein: CASSLVEGRELFF.